One sample yielded the 8 T cell receptor beta chains listed below, sequenced in a study of T cells after posttransplantation cyclophosphamide. Treatment was busulfan-fludarabine conditioning, a marrow graft, and cyclophosphamide on days +3 and +4. Repertoires were generated with immunoSEQ multiplex PCR, while TCRdb's copy carries only in-frame clones and drops some. The sample counts some 7,900 clones, none seen once; the ten largest own about 6.4%. This material consisted of PBMCs, taken after an allogeneic stem cell transplant with post-transplant cyclophosphamide. These receptor sequences come from a male patient younger than 45 who received an allogeneic stem cell transplant from an unrelated donor, was CMV-positive, and had acute and chronic GVHD. Among the T cells, some may be from the graft donor.

By frequency in the sample, this clone is medium-sized. The gene calls are TRBV10-3 and TRBJ2-5; D uncertain. V dropped 11 bases and J dropped 0 bases, with 10 bases sitting between them. CDR3 size: 12 residues. The germline CDR1 and CDR2 sequences are ENHRY and SYGVKD. The CDR3 nucleotides read TGTGCCTCCGCGGAGTACCAAGAGACCCAGTACTTC. This codes for CASAEYQETQYF.

This clone was picked up many times. The chain uses TRBV11-3 and TRBJ1-2; D perhaps matches TRBD1 (5 bases). The germline V gene encodes CDR1 SGHNT and CDR2 YENEEA. V lost 4 bases and J lost 2, with 11 bases in between. CDR3 length: 14 residues. The CDR3 sequence: CASSYDSDNYGYTF. The CDR3 bases are TGTGCCAGCAGCTACGACAGTGACAACTATGGCTACACCTTC.

This clone was seen many times. The DNA of the CDR3 is TGTGCCATCAGTACCACCGGGACTAGCGGGGTCACAGATACGCAGTATTTT. Translation gives CAISTTGTSGVTDTQYF. This chain links TRBV10-3 with TRBJ2-3, with 13 bases that match TRBD2. CDR3 size: 17 residues. J lost 2 bases, V lost 5 bases, and 7 bases had no gene match. The germline V gene encodes CDR1 ENHRY and CDR2 SYGVKD.

This clone was detected ten times or more. This rearrangement joins TRBV6-2 or TRBV6-3 to TRBJ1-1; TRBD1 might be the D (5 bases). V lost 2 bases to trimming and J lost 4 bases, with 14 bases between them. In germline, CDR1 is MNHEY, CDR2 SVGEGT. The CDR3 spans 15 residues. The CDR3 region is CASSYRGVWTTEAFF. The CDR3 region has the DNA TGTGCCAGCAGTTACCGAGGGGTTTGGACCACTGAAGCTTTCTTT.

This clone was found many times. This chain uses TRBV7-2 with TRBJ2-3; 12 positions agree with TRBD2. The CDR3 contains 18 residues. Unmatched junction bases numbered 8, after V lost 0 bases and J lost 4 bases. Germline values: CDR1 SGHTA, CDR2 FQGNSA. The CDR3 sequence is CASSLAVLLAGGSDTQYF. CDR3 sequence (DNA): TGTGCCAGCAGCTTAGCGGTTCTACTAGCGGGAGGATCAGATACGCAGTATTTT.

This clone was observed many times. This chain links TRBV11-2 with TRBJ2-7; 9 bases match TRBD2. Germline values: CDR1 SGHAT, CDR2 FQNNGV. The ends lost 0 bases at V and 4 bases at J; junction bases unmatched: 7. The CDR3 runs 16 residues. The CDR3 spells CASSLDEATSGYEQYF. The CDR3 DNA reads as TGTGCCAGCAGCTTAGATGAGGCGACTAGCGGTTACGAGCAGTACTTC.

This clone was seen repeatedly, ten times or more. This chain links TRBV6-5 with TRBJ1-2, with 7 positions matching TRBD1. The germline gives CDR1 MNHEY, CDR2 SVGAGI. This CDR3 spans 15 amino acids. Trimming at V came to 0 bases and at J to 8 bases, leaving 9 bases not matched to a gene. CDR3 sequence reads: CASSYSRQGALGYTF. CDR3 sequence (DNA): TGTGCCAGCAGTTACTCGAGACAGGGCGCTTTAGGCTACACCTTC.

This clone was observed at least ten times. The chain has TRBV4-3 and TRBJ2-1; 10 nucleotides match TRBD1. This CDR3 is built from 16 residues. Germline-derived CDR1 and CDR2 are LGHNA and YSLEER. J lost 7 bases, V lost 4 bases, and 10 bases had no gene match. The CDR3 sequence: CASSRAGDRGGNEQFF. DNA for the CDR3: TGCGCCAGCAGCCGGGCGGGGGACAGGGGTGGGAATGAGCAGTTCTTC.